The source of this T cell receptor (beta chain) is a study of cytomegalovirus exposure and HLA in healthy donors. PCR was performed using 60 Vbeta and 13 Jbeta primers. TCRdb's table, derived via immunoSEQ multiplex PCR, lists solely in-frame clones and lacks some. The sample has 50,000 to 60,000 clones; the top ten hold roughly 9.6%. The CDR3 sequence is 13 residues long. The ends were cut back, 0 bases at V and 5 bases at J, with 5 bases in the middle. The germline CDR1 and CDR2 sequences are SEHNR and FQNEAQ (reference sequence). The chain carries TRBV7-9 and TRBJ2-1; a possible D gene is TRBD1 (5 bases). Sequencing was done on a sample of PBMCs. The TCR comes from a woman aged 45-65 years in good health and CMV-seropositive. The CDR3 here is CASSLAGDNEQFF. CDR3 in DNA: TGTGCCAGCAGCTTAGCAGGGGACAATGAGCAGTTCTTC.